A single sample gave rise to the 3 T cell receptor beta chains below, sequenced in a study of blood T cell repertoires in COVID-19. Data came from immunoSEQ multiplex PCR; TCRdb stores just in-frame clones and leaves some out. The sample carries about 210,000 clones, about 91% recorded once. Sequences were obtained from peripheral blood. These receptors all stem from a man aged 30 to 45 with acute or convalescent COVID-19.

DNA of the CDR3: TGTGCCAGCAGTTCCCCAGACAGAAGGGAGACCCAGTACTTC. Translation gives CASSSPDRRETQYF. V usage is TRBV6-1 and J usage is TRBJ2-5; tentative D call: TRBD1 (5 bases). CDR1 MNHNS and CDR2 SASEGT come from the germline V gene. V was shortened by 5 bases and J by 5 bases, with 15 bases between the two germline ends. The CDR3 sequence is 14 residues long.

A single count supports this clone. V usage is TRBV9 and J usage is TRBJ2-7; a weak D match, TRBD2 (6 bases). Germline values: CDR1 SGDLS, CDR2 YYNGEE. Trimming shortened V by 0 bases and J by 13 bases, and 23 bases separated the two germline ends. The CDR3 is made up of 15 amino acids. The CDR3 region has the DNA TGTGCCAGCAGCGTAGACGAGGGGTCTGGAACTAGCCGCTACTTC. Amino acid sequence: CASSVDEGSGTSRYF.

The V call is TRBV5-1, the J call TRBJ2-3; 14 bases are shared with TRBD2. Trimming removed 5 bases from V and 2 bases from J; junction bases left unmatched: 4. The CDR3 loop spans 16 amino acids. Germline V gene data show CDR1 as SGHRS and CDR2 as YFSETQ. The CDR3: CASRRTSGGPTDTQYF. The CDR3 region has the DNA TGCGCCAGCAGACGGACTAGCGGGGGGCCCACAGATACGCAGTATTTT.